These 15 T cell receptor beta chains share one sample of origin, sequenced in a study of T-cell reconstitution after alpha-beta-depleted transplantation in children. Unique molecular identifiers were used to barcode this TCRbeta library. TCRdb processed the PCR reads anew with MiXCR; each CDR3 protein has one entry. The sample contains about 420,000 distinct CDR3 sequences, approximately 10% of which appear only once. This specimen consisted of PBMCs from the stem cell graft donor, obtained from the stem cell graft. The receptor source for this set is a human donor who donated a stem cell graft to a child with acute myeloid leukemia.

This clonotype was seen a handful of times. The chain links TRBV5-1 to TRBJ2-2, with 8 nucleotides matching TRBD2. The CDR3 totals 15 residues. Losses at the gene ends were 0 bases for V and 4 bases for J; bases not matched to a gene: 2. CDR1 SGHRS and CDR2 YFSETQ come from the germline V gene. The CDR3 protein is CASSLELAATGELFF. The CDR3 DNA follows: TGCGCCAGCAGCTTGGAACTAGCGGCCACCGGGGAGCTGTTTTTT.

This clonotype came up a few times. This rearrangement joins TRBV7-6 to TRBJ1-3; D is undetermined. The CDR3 totals 15 residues. The germline V and J ends were trimmed by 5 bases and 3 bases, with 14 bases remaining between them. Germline lookup yields CDR1 SGHVS and CDR2 FNYEAQ. Here the CDR3 reads CASSPSLEVGNTIYF. CDR3 in DNA: TGTGCCAGCAGCCCATCTTTAGAGGTTGGAAACACCATATATTTT.

The CDR3: CSVRGRQGSGDEQFF. CDR3 in DNA: TGCAGCGTTCGAGGGAGACAGGGGTCGGGCGATGAGCAGTTCTTC. This chain connects TRBV29-1 to TRBJ2-1, with 8 bases identical to TRBD1. This CDR3 has 15 amino acids. Germline CDR1 reads SQVTM; CDR2 reads ANQGSEA. V shed 5 bases, J shed 8 bases, and the junction held 14 bases outside the gene matches.

This chain connects TRBV12-3 or TRBV12-4 to TRBJ2-7, with 7 bases that match TRBD2. This CDR3 has 13 residues. The J segment lost 3 bases and the V segment lost 8 bases, leaving 7 bases of the junction unmatched. The CDR3, as DNA: TGTGCCAGCTCTGCCGGGGGGTTCTACGAGCAGTACTTC. Residues: CASSAGGFYEQYF.

This clonotype has a handful of counts. The CDR3 nucleotides are TGTGCCAGCAGCTTAGTAGGCGCCAAAAAGGAGCAGTTCTTC. This codes for CASSLVGAKKEQFF. The chain has TRBV7-9 and TRBJ2-1; D is unclear. CDR1 and CDR2 (germline): SEHNR, FQNEAQ (reference sequence). V lost 1 base to trimming and J lost 10 bases, with 14 bases between them. The CDR3 is 14 residues long.

The chain couples TRBV19 to TRBJ2-5, with D possibly being TRBD2 (6 bases). The V end lost 6 bases, the J end lost 5 bases, and 16 bases lay between the germline ends. This CDR3 is 14 amino acids long. CDR1 is LNHDA, CDR2 SQIVND, per germline (reference sequence). This CDR3 reads CASRDAGAGETQYF. In nucleotides, the CDR3 is TGTGCCAGTAGAGATGCCGGCGCGGGGGAGACCCAGTACTTC.

This CDR3 is CASSLQGATETQYF. CDR3 coding DNA: TGTGCCAGCAGCTTGCAGGGCGCAACTGAGACCCAGTACTTC. This rearrangement joins TRBV5-4 to TRBJ2-5, with D maybe TRBD1 (5 bases). The CDR3 length is 14 residues. Germline loops: CDR1 SGHNT, CDR2 YYREEE (reference sequence). V was cut by 1 base and J by 5 bases, with 12 bases left in between.

The chain recombines TRBV10-3 with TRBJ1-1; 8 bases fit TRBD1. Germline V gene lookup returns CDR1 ENHRY and CDR2 SYGVKD. This CDR3 comprises 13 residues. This CDR3 reads CVSMMDRESEAFF. For the CDR3, the DNA is TGTGTCAGTATGATGGACAGGGAATCTGAAGCTTTCTTT.

This clonotype was seen more than once but under ten times. This chain joins TRBV6-5 and TRBJ2-1; 7 positions match TRBD1. Germline V lookup: CDR1 MNHEY, CDR2 SVGAGI. The CDR3 runs to 14 residues. V was pared by 6 bases and J by 8 bases, with 10 bases of the junction left unmatched. The CDR3 DNA is TGTGCCAGCAGCCGCTCCAACAGGGGAGATGAGCAGTTCTTC. Translation gives CASSRSNRGDEQFF.

The V and J genes are TRBV29-1 and TRBJ1-2, with TRBD1 matching 7 bases. V shed 7 bases, J shed 8 bases, and the junction held 19 bases outside the gene matches. Germline CDR1 reads SQVTM; CDR2 reads ANQGSEA. This CDR3 comprises 15 residues. CDR3 protein: CSAFNGKGGINGYTF. In nucleotides, the CDR3 is TGCAGCGCTTTTAACGGGAAAGGGGGCATAAACGGCTACACCTTC.

This clonotype was seen a handful of times. V is TRBV28 and J is TRBJ2-5, with 9 bases lining up with TRBD1. The CDR3 totals 15 residues. Germline V gene sequence: CDR1 MDHEN, CDR2 SYDVKM. Trimming removed 6 bases from V and 3 bases from J; junction bases left unmatched: 8. For the CDR3, the DNA is TGTGCCAGCAGCCTTTCGGGACAGGGAGAAGAGACCCAGTACTTC. Translating gives CASSLSGQGEETQYF.

This rearrangement joins TRBV20-1 to TRBJ1-5; D is ambiguous. The V end lost 0 bases, the J end lost 2 bases, and 8 bases lay between the germline ends. Germline loops: CDR1 DFQATT, CDR2 SNEGSKA (reference sequence). The CDR3 is 14 amino acids. For the CDR3, the DNA is TGCAGTGCTAGAGATAGTCGGGGCAATCAGCCCCAGCATTTT. Translated: CSARDSRGNQPQHF.

V and J are TRBV7-2 and TRBJ2-7; 7 bases agree with TRBD1. This CDR3 spans 15 amino acids. Germline V gene data show CDR1 as SGHTA and CDR2 as FQGNSA. J gave up 2 bases and V 1 base, and 5 bases lay outside the gene matches. The DNA of the CDR3 is TGTGCCAGCAGCTTAGGTCCAGGGGGTACCTACGAGCAGTACGTC. It encodes CASSLGPGGTYEQYV.

V usage is TRBV20-1 and J usage is TRBJ2-3, with 8 bases fitting TRBD1. CDR1 DFQATT and CDR2 SNEGSKA come from the germline V gene (reference sequence). The CDR3 covers 15 residues. Trimming at V came to 0 bases and at J to 4 bases, leaving 6 bases not matched to a gene. In DNA form, the CDR3 reads TGCAGTGCTAGAGATAAACAGGGGGTCCCAGATACGCAGTATTTT. This gives the protein CSARDKQGVPDTQYF.

J is TRBJ1-2 and V is TRBV5-1; D unclear. The germline gives CDR1 SGHRS, CDR2 YFSETQ. Trimming took 2 bases from V and 4 from J, leaving 12 bases between them. This CDR3 is built from 14 residues. CDR3 coding DNA: TGCGCCAGCAGCTTCGACGGGCCCTCCTATGGCTACACCTTC. It is translated as CASSFDGPSYGYTF.